This T cell receptor beta chain was sequenced in a study of molecular identifiers for immune sequencing clone quantification. General study findings and limits: Highly expanded clone sizes could be underestimated by identical TCR molecules sharing a barcode. Clones that exceeded 20 RNA copies held over 97% of effector molecules, yet under 1% in naive cells.

TCRdb used MiXCR to reprocess the PCR reads, holding one entry per CDR3 protein. The table shows tens of thousands of distinct CDR3 sequences, with around 20% occurring only once. This clonotype was recorded a few times. Its specificity is unknown. Naive CD8 T cells were picked out by sorting for CD8+CD4-CCR7+CD45RA+. There are 14 residues in the CDR3. The V end was cut by 3 bases, the J end by 5 bases, with 15 bases between. In germline, CDR1 is SGHRS, CDR2 YFSETQ. What was sequenced was naive CD8+ T cells from blood, with Jurkat cell RNA spiked in. Stated subset: FACS-sorted CD8+CD4-CCR7+CD45RA+ naive T cells. The V and J genes are TRBV5-1 and TRBJ2-7; TRBD2 is a possible D gene (6 bases). The sequence was collected from a human donor in good health. Some libraries in this study had Jurkat cell RNA spiked in. CDR3 loop: CASSWGDRSNEQYF. In DNA, the CDR3 is TGCGCCAGCAGCTGGGGGGACCGGTCGAACGAGCAGTACTTC.